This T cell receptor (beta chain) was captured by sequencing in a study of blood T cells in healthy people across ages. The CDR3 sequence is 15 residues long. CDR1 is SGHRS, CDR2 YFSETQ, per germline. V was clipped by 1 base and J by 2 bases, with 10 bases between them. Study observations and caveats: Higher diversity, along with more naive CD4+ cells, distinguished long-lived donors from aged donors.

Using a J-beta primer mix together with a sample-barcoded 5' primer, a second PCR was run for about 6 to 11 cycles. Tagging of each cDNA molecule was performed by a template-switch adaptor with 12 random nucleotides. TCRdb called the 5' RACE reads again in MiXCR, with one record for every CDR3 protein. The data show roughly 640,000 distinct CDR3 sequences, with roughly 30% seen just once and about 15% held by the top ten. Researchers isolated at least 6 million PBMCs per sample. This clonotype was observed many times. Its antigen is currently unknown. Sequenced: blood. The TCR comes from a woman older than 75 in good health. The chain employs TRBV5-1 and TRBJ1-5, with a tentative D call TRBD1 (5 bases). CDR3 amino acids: CASSLTTGGNQPQHF. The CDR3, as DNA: TGCGCCAGCAGCTTGACGACGGGGGGCAATCAGCCCCAGCATTTT. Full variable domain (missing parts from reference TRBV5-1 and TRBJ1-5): KAGVTQTPRYLIKTRGQQVTLSCSPISGHRSVSWYQQTPGQGLQFLFEYFSETQRNKGNFPGRFSGRQFSNSRSEMNVSTLELGDSALYLCASSLTTGGNQPQHFGDGTRLSIL.